The sequence of this T cell receptor (beta chain) was determined in a study of T cells in Graves' hyperthyroidism and ophthalmopathy. Study in general: The blood sample was taken at first diagnosis, before treatment began.

Diagnosis rested on symptoms, serum thyroxine and TRAb, thyroid ultrasound, and orbital computed tomography. Amplified TCR beta CDR3 regions came from RNA transcripts. HTBI primers were the set used in a first-round RT-PCR of the TCR CDR3. MiXCR was run by TCRdb on the multiplex PCR reads, yielding one entry per CDR3 protein. This table holds under 350,000 distinct CDR3 sequences, around 23% found once. To note about this clonotype: A junction boundary mismatches the germline segment, possibly from a read error.

This CDR3 is built from 14 residues. Germline assignment: CDR1 LGHDT and CDR2 YNNKEL (reference sequence). Sequencing used blood. V and J are TRBV3-1 and TRBJ2-2, with D unclear. The TCR was taken from a woman between 50 and 59 years old with Graves' hyperthyroidism. For the CDR3, the DNA is TGTGTCAGCAGCCACTCTAGTAAGGCCGGGGAGCTGTTTTTT. It is translated as CVSSHSSKAGELFF.